This T cell receptor (beta chain) was obtained from a study of post-analysis software for immune sequencing data. Points on this clonotype: The antigen remains undetermined.

Study conclusions and caveats: Samples prepared in the same batch strongly co-clustered by F measure. Patients had higher frequencies than controls of about 5 TRBV segments, including TRBV5-6, TRBV5-1 and TRBV20-1.

Trimming took off 4 bases at V and 4 bases at J, with 15 bases between the two ends. Germline CDR1 is SGHTS and CDR2 is YDEGEE. CDR3 length: 14 residues. Prepared TCR beta cDNA libraries contained unique molecular identifiers. MiXCR, applied by TCRdb to the PCR reads, yields one record per CDR3 protein. The sample yields about 820,000 distinct CDR3 sequences, around 53% seen once. Sequencing was done on a sample of blood. This sequence joins TRBV5-8 and TRBJ2-7; D call uncertain. The TCR sequence derives from a girl aged 10-17 years with multiple sclerosis. The CDR3 here is CASSLTVVRYEQYF. CDR3 DNA sequence: TGTGCCAGCAGCCTGACGGTCGTTCGGTACGAGCAGTACTTC.